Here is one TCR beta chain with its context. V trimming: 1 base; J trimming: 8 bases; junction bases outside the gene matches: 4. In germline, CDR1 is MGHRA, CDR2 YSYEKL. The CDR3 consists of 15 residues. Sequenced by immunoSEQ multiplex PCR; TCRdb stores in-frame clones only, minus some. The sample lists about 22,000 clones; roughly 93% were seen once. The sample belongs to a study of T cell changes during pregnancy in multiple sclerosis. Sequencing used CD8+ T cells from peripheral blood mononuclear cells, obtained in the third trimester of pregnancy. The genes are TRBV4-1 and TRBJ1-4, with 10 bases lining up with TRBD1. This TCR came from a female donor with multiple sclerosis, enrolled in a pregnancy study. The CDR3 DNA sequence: TGCGCCAGCAGCCAAGTGGGGGGACAGGGGGAAAAACTGTTTTTT. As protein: CASSQVGGQGEKLFF.